This TCR beta chain is from a study of T cell repertoires in cytomegalovirus infection. Study-level background: Indications came from public TCR beta signatures; they pointed to CMV infection and to a matching HLA type.

With regard to this clonotype: Its specificity is unknown.

The CDR3 loop spans 13 amino acids. Germline assignment: CDR1 LNHDA and CDR2 SQIVND (reference sequence). The V and J ends lost 3 bases and 3 bases respectively, with 9 bases between them. Using its own MiXCR run on the reads, TCRdb lists one record per CDR3 protein. The table shows 150,000 to 200,000 distinct CDR3 sequences, with about a tenth occurring only once. Whole-study findings and limits: Individuals carrying CMV plus the relevant HLA were identified by cumulative frequency of public TCR beta families. HLA-C-restricted TCR beta clonotypes specific for CMV led the ex vivo response.

The source material was PBMCs. The receptor's source is a human donor in good health (CMV status not recorded). Some clones in this sample may be carry-over from other donors' samples. The chain couples TRBV19 to TRBJ2-7, with D possibly matching TRBD2 (6 bases). The CDR3 DNA follows: TGTGCCAGTAGTATCGGGAGTTTCTACGAGCAGTACTTC. It codes for CASSIGSFYEQYF.